The next 16 T cell receptor beta chains were all read from a single sample in a study of CXCR3-negative and CXCR3-positive naive CD8 T cells. With UMI labels, 5' RACE was used to prepare the TRB cDNA libraries. Following a re-call of the 5' RACE reads, TCRdb has one entry per CDR3 protein and lacks DNA. In total, the table holds 35,000 to 55,000 distinct CDR3 sequences. The source material was naive CXCR3- CD8+ T cells from blood. Subset of the sample: CD45RO-CCR7+CD27+CD95- naive CD8+ T cells lacking CXCR3 (TNR3-). The receptors were sampled from a human donor in good health. Some clones in this sample may be carry-over from other donors' samples.

The chain links TRBV6-5 to TRBJ1-2. CDR1 and CDR2 (germline): MNHEY, SVGAGI. The length of the CDR3 is 14 residues. The CDR3 spells CASSYGPKANGYTF.

CDR3 region: CASSNGSLSGLAKNIQYF. This chain links TRBV19 with TRBJ2-4; the TCRdb D gene call, TRBD2, has no DNA to confirm it. The CDR3 is made up of 18 amino acids. Germline CDR1 and CDR2: LNHDA and SQIVND (reference sequence).

The J gene is TRBJ2-1, the V gene TRBV7-2; TCRdb outputs TRBD2, but without DNA this stays unchecked. Per the germline V gene, CDR1 is SGHTA and CDR2 is FQGNSA. The CDR3 totals 16 residues. CDR3 region: CASSLSGTSAWNEQFF.

The CDR3: CASRNPGTSGGAGNEQFF. This rearrangement joins TRBV12-3 or TRBV12-4 to TRBJ2-1; the TCRdb D gene call, TRBD2, has no DNA to confirm it. The CDR3 loop spans 18 amino acids.

The chain combines TRBV28 with TRBJ2-7; absent DNA, TCRdb's TRBD1 call cannot be checked. Germline V gene lookup returns CDR1 MDHEN and CDR2 SYDVKM. This CDR3 region has 14 residues. The CDR3: CASSLGWERYEQYF.

The chain links TRBV28 to TRBJ2-3; TCRdb proposes TRBD1, but this gene call is untestable without DNA. The CDR3 consists of 13 residues. Germline V gene lookup returns CDR1 MDHEN and CDR2 SYDVKM. CDR3 sequence reads: CASTPRGADTQYF.

V gene TRBV4-3 combines with J gene TRBJ1-2. This CDR3 has 16 amino acids. The germline CDR1 and CDR2 sequences are LGHNA and YSLEER. The CDR3 reads CASSQDIGFVNYGYTF.

V gene TRBV28 combines with J gene TRBJ2-6. Germline CDR1 is MDHEN and CDR2 is SYDVKM. This CDR3 has 16 residues. The CDR3 here is CASSWLRFSGANVLTF.

The chain links TRBV28 to TRBJ2-3; TCRdb selects TRBD1, and the lack of DNA leaves this call unchecked. This CDR3 region has 15 residues. CDR1 and CDR2 (germline): MDHEN, SYDVKM. CDR3 region: CASLSRGGLTDTQYF.

The V call is TRBV28, the J call TRBJ2-7; with no DNA, the TCRdb D assignment of TRBD1 cannot be verified. Germline V lookup: CDR1 MDHEN, CDR2 SYDVKM. The CDR3 covers 15 residues. CDR3 region: CASSSIADRAYEQYF. Filled out from reference TRBV28 and TRBJ2-7, the complete variable domain reads DVKVTQSSRYLVKRTGEKVFLECVQDMDHENMFWYRQDPGLGLRLIYFSYDVKMKEKGDIPEGYSVSREKKERFSLILESASTNQTSMYLCASSSIADRAYEQYFGPGTRLTVT.

The rearrangement links TRBV20-1 to TRBJ2-7; TCRdb indicates TRBD1, and absent DNA this call remains unverified. The CDR3 is 15 amino acids. Looked up from germline, CDR1 is DFQATT and CDR2 is SNEGSKA (reference sequence). CDR3 loop: CSAPSGVDSSYEQYF.

The chain employs TRBV7-6 and TRBJ2-7; TCRdb lists TRBD1, though no DNA is available to test this call. The CDR3 consists of 14 residues. Germline-derived CDR1 and CDR2 are SGHVS and FNYEAQ. CDR3 protein: CASSSAGGAREQYF.

The chain combines TRBV28 with TRBJ2-7; TCRdb's D gene call, TRBD2, goes unchecked for lack of DNA. This CDR3 comprises 13 residues. Germline V CDR1 and CDR2: MDHEN, SYDVKM. Here the CDR3 reads CASSLEGLDEQYF.

V usage is TRBV13 and J usage is TRBJ2-7. CDR3 length: 14 residues. Germline assignment: CDR1 PRHDT and CDR2 FYEKMQ (reference sequence). The CDR3 reads CASSSGRGSYEQYF.

The V and J genes are TRBV21-1 and TRBJ2-3; TCRdb outputs TRBD2, but without DNA this stays unchecked. TRBV21-1 is annotated as a pseudogene. The CDR3 loop spans 14 amino acids. This CDR3 is CASRTSGFTDTQYF.

The rearrangement joins TRBV14 to TRBJ2-1; the TRBD2 assignment by TCRdb is unverifiable without DNA. The germline gives CDR1 SGHDN, CDR2 FVKESK. The CDR3 has 15 residues. The CDR3: CASSPAGGFVGEQFF.